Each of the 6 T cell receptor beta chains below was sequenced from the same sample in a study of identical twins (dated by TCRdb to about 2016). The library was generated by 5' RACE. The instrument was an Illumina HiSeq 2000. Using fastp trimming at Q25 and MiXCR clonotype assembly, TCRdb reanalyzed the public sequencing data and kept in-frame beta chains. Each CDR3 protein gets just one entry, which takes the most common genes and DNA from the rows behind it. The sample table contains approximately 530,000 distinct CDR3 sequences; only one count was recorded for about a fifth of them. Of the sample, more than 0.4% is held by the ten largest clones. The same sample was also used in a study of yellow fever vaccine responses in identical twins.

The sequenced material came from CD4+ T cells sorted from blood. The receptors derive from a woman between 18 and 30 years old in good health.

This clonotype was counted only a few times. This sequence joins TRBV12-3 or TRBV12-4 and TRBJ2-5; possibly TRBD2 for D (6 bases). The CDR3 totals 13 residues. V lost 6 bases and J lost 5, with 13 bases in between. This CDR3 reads CASRIGGVETQYF. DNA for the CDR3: TGTGCCAGCAGAATCGGGGGAGTCGAGACCCAGTACTTC.

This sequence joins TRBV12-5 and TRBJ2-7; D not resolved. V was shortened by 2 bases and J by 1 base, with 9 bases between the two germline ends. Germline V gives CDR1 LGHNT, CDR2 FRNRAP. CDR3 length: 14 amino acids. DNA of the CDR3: TGTGCTAGTGGTTTGAACAGTATATCCTACGAGCAGTACTTC. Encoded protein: CASGLNSISYEQYF.

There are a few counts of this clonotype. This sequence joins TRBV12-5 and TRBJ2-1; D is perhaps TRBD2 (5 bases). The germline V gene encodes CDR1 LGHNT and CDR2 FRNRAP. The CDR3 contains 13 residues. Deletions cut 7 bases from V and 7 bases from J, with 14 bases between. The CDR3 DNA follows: TGTGCTAGTGAGAGAGGGCGGGTAAATGAGCAGTTCTTC. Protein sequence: CASERGRVNEQFF. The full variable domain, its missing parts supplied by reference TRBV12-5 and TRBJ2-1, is DARVTQTPRHKVTEMGQEVTMRCQPILGHNTVFWYRQTMMQGLELLAYFRNRAPLDDSGMPKDRFSAEMPDATLATLKIQPSEPRDSAVYFCASERGRVNEQFFGPGTRLTVL.

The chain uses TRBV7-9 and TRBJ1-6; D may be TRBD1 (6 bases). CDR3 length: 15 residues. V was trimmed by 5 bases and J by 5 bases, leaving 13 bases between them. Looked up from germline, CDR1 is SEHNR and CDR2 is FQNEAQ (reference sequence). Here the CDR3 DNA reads TGTGCCAGCAGCCCCGGGGGACACCATAATTCACCCCTCCACTTT. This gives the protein CASSPGGHHNSPLHF.

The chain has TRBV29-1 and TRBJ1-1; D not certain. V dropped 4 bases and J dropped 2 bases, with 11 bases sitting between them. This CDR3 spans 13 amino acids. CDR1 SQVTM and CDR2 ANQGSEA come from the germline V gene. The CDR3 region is CSVGPGPNTEAFF. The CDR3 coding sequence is TGCAGCGTTGGGCCGGGCCCAAACACTGAAGCTTTCTTT. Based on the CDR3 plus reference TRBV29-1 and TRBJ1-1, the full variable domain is SAVISQKPSRDICQRGTSLTIQCQVDSQVTMMFWYRQQPGQSLTLIATANQGSEATYESGFVIDKFPISRPNLTFSTLTVSNMSPEDSSIYLCSVGPGPNTEAFFGQGTRLTVV.

The CDR3 protein is CASSHSYTEAFF. The DNA for the CDR3 is TGTGCCAGCAGTCACAGCTACACTGAAGCTTTCTTT. J is TRBJ1-1 and V is TRBV6-5, with unresolved D. The length of the CDR3 is 12 residues. The germline V gene encodes CDR1 MNHEY and CDR2 SVGAGI. Trimming removed 5 bases at V and 3 bases at J, with 7 bases between.